One and the same sample provided the 20 T cell receptor beta chains below, sequenced in a study of CD8+ T cells in alopecia areata (dated by TCRdb to the late 2010s). Library preparation was by the immunoSEQ multiplex PCR assay. For TCR sequencing, RNA was extracted from every sample and reverse transcribed into cDNA to serve as template. TCRdb's version of the immuneACCESS table is confined to in-frame rearrangements and falls short of the full clone set. An unresolved V gene accounts for under half of the shortfall where checked; the remainder is of unknown origin. This sample holds approximately 59,000 clones; about half were observed only once. The leading ten clones occupy approximately 18% of the sample. The sample's time point label is to be understood as: baseline before oral tofacitinib. The material was CD8+ T cells sorted from blood, obtained at week 0. The receptor source for this set is a human donor with alopecia areata.

CDR3 loop: CAWGDGTNTEAFF. Written as DNA, the CDR3 is TGTGCCTGGGGGGACGGGACGAACACTGAAGCTTTCTTT. The rearrangement joins TRBV30 to TRBJ1-1; TRBD1 might be the D (5 bases). From germline, CDR1 is GTSNPN and CDR2 SVGIG (reference sequence). Trimming stripped 5 bases from V and 1 base from J, with 11 bases between. The length of the CDR3 is 13 residues.

The V and J genes are TRBV29-1 and TRBJ2-1; D is perhaps TRBD2 (5 bases). The V end was cut by 5 bases, the J end by 9 bases, with 11 bases between. This CDR3 comprises 11 residues. Looked up from germline, CDR1 is SQVTM and CDR2 is ANQGSEA. DNA for the CDR3: TGCAGCGTTCGATACGGAGGTGAGCAGTTCTTC. This codes for CSVRYGGEQFF.

This rearrangement joins TRBV13 to TRBJ2-7; 9 nucleotides agree with TRBD1. Germline V gene data show CDR1 as PRHDT and CDR2 as FYEKMQ (reference sequence). The CDR3 spans 13 residues. Trimming cost V 7 bases and J 3 bases; bases outside gene matches: 4. CDR3 sequence: CASKGDRDYEQYF. The CDR3 DNA sequence: TGTGCCAGCAAGGGGGACAGGGACTACGAGCAGTACTTC.

The chain combines TRBV25-1 with TRBJ1-4; D remains ambiguous. CDR1 and CDR2 (germline): MGHDK, SYGVNS. This CDR3 spans 13 amino acids. V shed 6 bases and J shed 8 bases, with 13 bases lying between them. The CDR3 region is CASSKNPGEKLFF. CDR3 DNA: TGTGCCAGCAGCAAAAACCCAGGAGAAAAACTGTTTTTT.

The V gene is TRBV7-9, the J gene TRBJ2-7; no clear D. The germline V gene has CDR1 SEHNR and CDR2 FQNEAQ (reference sequence). V lost 1 base and J lost 7, with 11 bases in between. CDR3 size: 13 residues. CDR3 bases: TGTGCCAGCAGCTTAGGGGTGGCAGGTGAGCAGTACTTC. Encoded protein: CASSLGVAGEQYF. Full variable domain (rest looked up from reference TRBV7-9 and TRBJ2-7): DTGVSQNPRHKITKRGQNVTFRCDPISEHNRLYWYRQTLGQGPEFLTYFQNEAQLEKSRLLSDRFSAERPKGSFSTLEIQRTEQGDSAMYLCASSLGVAGEQYFGPGTRLTVT.

The chain carries TRBV4-1 and TRBJ1-1; unclear D gene. Trimming removed 0 bases at V and 2 bases at J, with 7 bases between. The germline gives CDR1 MGHRA, CDR2 YSYEKL. This CDR3 comprises 14 residues. The CDR3 here is CASSQDSPNTEAFF. The CDR3 DNA follows: TGCGCCAGCAGCCAAGATTCACCAAACACTGAAGCTTTCTTT.

The chain combines TRBV18 with TRBJ2-6; no clear D. The CDR3 runs 13 residues. The germline V and J ends were trimmed by 3 bases and 2 bases, with 2 bases remaining between them. Germline-derived CDR1 and CDR2 are KGHSH and LQKENI. CDR3 DNA: TGTGCCAGCTCACCTCCTGGGGCCAACGTCCTGACTTTC. Residues: CASSPPGANVLTF.

The chain uses TRBV29-1 and TRBJ2-6, with unresolved D. The CDR3 sequence is 15 residues long. CDR1 SQVTM and CDR2 ANQGSEA come from the germline V gene. V was pared by 4 bases and J by 0 bases, with 10 bases between. In DNA form, the CDR3 reads TGCAGCGTTGTTTCACTAAGCTCTGGGGCCAACGTCCTGACTTTC. Amino acid sequence: CSVVSLSSGANVLTF. Full variable domain (outside the CDR3, taken from reference TRBV29-1 and TRBJ2-6): SAVISQKPSRDICQRGTSLTIQCQVDSQVTMMFWYRQQPGQSLTLIATANQGSEATYESGFVIDKFPISRPNLTFSTLTVSNMSPEDSSIYLCSVVSLSSGANVLTFGAGSRLTVL.

This clone rates as medium-sized (0.01 to 0.1%). The chain combines TRBV14 with TRBJ2-7; maybe TRBD2 (5 bases). The V and J ends lost 3 bases and 5 bases respectively, with 14 bases between them. CDR1 SGHDN and CDR2 FVKESK come from the germline V gene. This CDR3 has 14 residues. The CDR3 nucleotides are TGTGCCAGCAGCCATGAGCGAGGGATCGACGAGCAGTACTTC. It codes for CASSHERGIDEQYF.

The chain employs TRBV11-2 and TRBJ1-1; D uncertain. Trimming left V 5 bases short and J 1 base short, with 8 bases between. The CDR3 runs to 13 residues. CDR1 SGHAT and CDR2 FQNNGV come from the germline V gene. CDR3 in DNA: TGTGCCAGCAGCGTATATAAGAACACTGAAGCTTTCTTT. It encodes CASSVYKNTEAFF.

This clone was seen only a few times. V usage is TRBV29-1 and J usage is TRBJ2-7; no reliable D call. Trimming left V 2 bases short and J 2 bases short, with 10 bases between. Looked up from germline, CDR1 is SQVTM and CDR2 is ANQGSEA. This CDR3 is built from 13 residues. The CDR3 DNA reads as TGCAGCGTTGAATGGGGAAGTGCCTACGAGCAGTACTTC. This sequence encodes CSVEWGSAYEQYF.

This clone came up a few times. The J gene is TRBJ2-5, the V gene TRBV29-1, with D perhaps TRBD2 (7 bases). Deletions cut 8 bases from V and 5 bases from J, with 18 bases between. The CDR3 extends over 13 amino acids. Germline loops: CDR1 SQVTM, CDR2 ANQGSEA. This chain's CDR3 is CSCGGGEGETQYF. CDR3 DNA sequence: TGCAGCTGTGGCGGGGGCGAGGGGGAGACCCAGTACTTC.

The rearrangement uses TRBV9 and TRBJ2-7, with 11 positions matching TRBD1. This CDR3 is 13 amino acids long. Germline V gene lookup returns CDR1 SGDLS and CDR2 YYNGEE. V lost 8 bases to trimming and J lost 6 bases; unmatched junction nucleotides: 7. CDR3 DNA sequence: TGTGCCAGTTCCGGGACAGGGGGTACCGAGCAGTACTTC. Residues: CASSGTGGTEQYF.

This chain connects TRBV14 to TRBJ1-1, with 8 bases that match TRBD1. This CDR3 comprises 12 residues. After removal of 5 bases from V and 7 bases from J, the junction contained 3 bases not matched to a gene. The germline V gene encodes CDR1 SGHDN and CDR2 FVKESK. The CDR3 loop reads CASSVQGGEAFF. CDR3 in DNA: TGTGCCAGCAGCGTACAGGGGGGTGAAGCTTTCTTT.

The chain employs TRBV6-4 and TRBJ2-2; no clear D gene. Germline V gene data show CDR1 as MRHNA and CDR2 as SNTAGT. The CDR3 length is 12 residues. V lost 0 bases and J lost 7, with 3 bases in between. CDR3 protein: CASSDSGGELFF. The DNA of the CDR3 is TGTGCCAGCAGTGACTCGGGCGGGGAGCTGTTTTTT.

This clone has just a few counts. V and J are TRBV19 and TRBJ2-1; D not certain. CDR1 LNHDA and CDR2 SQIVND come from the germline V gene (reference sequence). Trimming pared 7 bases from V and 2 bases from J, leaving 9 bases between. There are 13 residues in the CDR3. In nucleotides, the CDR3 is TGTGCCAGTACCCATCCCACCTACAATGAGCAGTTCTTC. Translation gives CASTHPTYNEQFF.

This clone was found a few times. The chain employs TRBV29-1 and TRBJ2-1, with D maybe TRBD1 (6 bases). Germline assignment: CDR1 SQVTM and CDR2 ANQGSEA. This CDR3 contains 13 residues. V was cut by 7 bases and J by 4 bases, with 14 bases left in between. CDR3 in DNA: TGCAGCGAGAAAACAGGGTTGTACAATGAGCAGTTCTTC. Residues: CSEKTGLYNEQFF.

V and J are TRBV30 and TRBJ2-1; 7 bases fit TRBD1. J lost 4 bases, V lost 2 bases, and 2 bases had no gene match. Per germline, CDR1 GTSNPN and CDR2 SVGIG (reference sequence). The CDR3 runs 13 residues. CDR3 residues: CAWSPGQYNEQFF. CDR3 coding DNA: TGTGCCTGGAGTCCGGGACAGTACAATGAGCAGTTCTTC.

The V call is TRBV15, the J call TRBJ2-6; unclear D gene. Between the trimmed V and J ends, which lost 7 bases and 0 bases, there was a span of 13 bases. Germline values: CDR1 LNHNV, CDR2 YYDKDF (reference sequence). This CDR3 has 16 residues. CDR3 DNA sequence: TGTGCCACCACCCAGAGCTGGGGCTCTGGGGCCAACGTCCTGACTTTC. Translated, it gives CATTQSWGSGANVLTF. The full variable domain, rest sourced from reference TRBV15 and TRBJ2-6, is DAMVIQNPRYQVTQFGKPVTLSCSQTLNHNVMYWYQQKSSQAPKLLFHYYDKDFNNEADTPDNFQSRRPNTSFCFLDIRSPGLGDTAMYLCATTQSWGSGANVLTFGAGSRLTVL.

This clone was counted only a few times. This chain connects TRBV29-1 to TRBJ2-1; D gene unclear. Germline lookup yields CDR1 SQVTM and CDR2 ANQGSEA. This CDR3 region has 14 residues. The germline V and J ends were trimmed by 7 bases and 2 bases, with 15 bases remaining between them. The CDR3 bases are TGCAGCGCCCCTGGTTCAGGAGCCTACAATGAGCAGTTCTTC. It specifies CSAPGSGAYNEQFF.